This T cell receptor (beta chain) was observed in a study of T cells after yellow fever vaccination. This clonotype showed up just a few times. As yet, its antigen is unknown. General study findings and limits: By day 5 rather than day 15, the secondary response had peaked, though it was weaker. A small share of clonotypes appeared in both CD4 and CD8 compartments.

CDR3 length: 16 amino acids. MiXCR was run by TCRdb on the 5' RACE reads, yielding one entry per CDR3 protein. There are fewer than 450,000 distinct CDR3 sequences in the sample; 7% to 9% occur only once, and about 16% lies in the top ten. The source material was PBMCs, sampled roughly seven weeks after the first yellow fever vaccination. The chain recombines TRBV21-1 with TRBJ1-1; TRBD1 is taken as the D call from the table, unchecked against the DNA. TRBV21-1 is annotated as a pseudogene. This TCR was recovered from a man aged 18-30 years who received the YFV17D yellow fever vaccine. The CDR3 DNA is TGTGCCAGCAGCAACCGACAGGGGCACATGAACACTGAAGCTTTCTTT. This sequence encodes CASSNRQGHMNTEAFF.